Following are 2 T cell receptor beta chains from one sample sequenced in a study of blood T cell repertoires in COVID-19. Assay used: immunoSEQ multiplex PCR; TCRdb lists only in-frame clones, some missing. The repertoire has approximately 200,000 clones, approximately 90% of them found once; the top ten carry approximately 1.1%. The sequencing input was peripheral blood. The receptors were gathered from a young man with acute or convalescent COVID-19.

This clone has only one observation. This sequence joins TRBV28 and TRBJ1-6, with D unresolved. V shed 6 bases and J shed 9 bases, with 18 bases lying between them. This CDR3 is 15 amino acids long. Germline V gene lookup returns CDR1 MDHEN and CDR2 SYDVKM. The CDR3 protein is CASSLVNARGSPLHF. As DNA, the CDR3 is TGTGCCAGCAGCCTCGTTAATGCACGCGGTTCACCCCTCCACTTT.

The CDR3 nucleotides read TGTGCCAGCAGTACCAGACAGGGGGGCCGAGATACGCAGTATTTT. This sequence encodes CASSTRQGGRDTQYF. J is TRBJ2-3 and V is TRBV28, with 9 bases that match TRBD1. Looked up from germline, CDR1 is MDHEN and CDR2 is SYDVKM. This CDR3 comprises 15 residues. V dropped 5 bases and J dropped 5; count of bases not matched to a gene: 8.